A selection of T cell receptor beta chains follows, all from one sample in a study of blood T cells in healthy people across ages. TCRdb re-derived calls from the 5' RACE reads in MiXCR, one entry per CDR3 protein. There are hundreds of thousands of distinct CDR3 sequences in the sample; approximately 53% occur only once, and approximately 24% lies in the top ten. The material sequenced was blood. The source is a man aged 40-50 years in good health. Both conserved end residues are part of each CDR3. The order of the fields is J gene, D gene, clone size, V gene, CDR3 DNA, CDR3 protein. D genes are given only for firm matches. Size tells how often a clone was seen (once, few, many) or the class of an expanded clone, and some rows leave it out.

TRBJ2-3 | NA | many | TRBV25-1 | TGTGCCAGCAGAGATACAGATACGCAGTATTTT | CASRDTDTQYF
TRBJ2-1 | NA | NA | TRBV2 | TGTGCCAGCAGCGGGGACGGTTGGGCCGCCGTCTCCTACAATGAGCAGTTCTTC | CASSGDGWAAVSYNEQFF
TRBJ2-6 | NA | NA | TRBV14 | TGTGCCAGCAGCCAAGATCGGAGGCGGGAAAGCTCTGGGGCCAACGTCCTGACTTTC | CASSQDRRRESSGANVLTF
TRBJ2-7 | NA | NA | TRBV29-1 | TGCAGCGTTGGAGCCCCGTCAAGGACACTGAACTACGAGCAGTACTTC | CSVGAPSRTLNYEQYF
TRBJ1-6 | NA | NA | TRBV5-4 | TGTGCCAGCAGCTTGGGGCAGCCCGATTCACCCCTCCACTTT | CASSLGQPDSPLHF
TRBJ2-3 | NA | NA | TRBV20-1 | TGCAGTGCTGAAGACCCTAGTCACCGAAACACAGATACGCAGTATTTT | CSAEDPSHRNTDTQYF
TRBJ2-1 | NA | few | TRBV12-3/TRBV12-4 | TGTGCCAGCATTTTCCCGGGGGCGGGTTACAATGAGCAGTTCTTC | CASIFPGAGYNEQFF
TRBJ2-1 | TRBD1 | NA | TRBV4-3 | TGCGCCAGCAGCCAAGAACCGGGACAGGGTTTCAATGAGCAGTTCTTC | CASSQEPGQGFNEQFF
TRBJ2-2 | TRBD1 | NA | TRBV29-1 | TGCAGCGTTGAAGTCAGGACAGGGGGCGTTAACACCGGGGAGCTGTTTTTT | CSVEVRTGGVNTGELFF
TRBJ2-1 | TRBD2 | NA | TRBV3-1 | TGTGCCAGCAGCCAAGAGCAGCTAGCGGGGTTTTACAATGAGCAGTTCTTC | CASSQEQLAGFYNEQFF
TRBJ1-2 | NA | NA | TRBV5-6 | TGTGCCAGCAGTCAAAATTCTATTGCGGGGGCCGGCTACACCTTC | CASSQNSIAGAGYTF
TRBJ2-7 | TRBD2 | NA | TRBV9 | TGTGCCAGCAGCGTAGGGGCGGGAGCCCCCTACGAGCAGTACTTC | CASSVGAGAPYEQYF
TRBJ1-5 | TRBD1 | NA | TRBV20-1 | TGCAGTGCTGGGACAGGCAATCAGCCCCAGCATTTT | CSAGTGNQPQHF
TRBJ1-1 | NA | NA | TRBV3-1 | TGTGCTAGCAGCCAAGCTAGGTTAGCTGAAGCTTTCTTT | CASSQARLAEAFF
TRBJ2-1 | NA | NA | TRBV12-3/TRBV12-4 | TGTGCCAGCAGGGATTCGATCTCCGTCTCCTACAATGAGCAGTTCTTC | CASRDSISVSYNEQFF
TRBJ1-4 | NA | many | TRBV7-2 | TGTGCCAGCAGCCGTGGGGTCGAGGAAAAACTGTTTTTT | CASSRGVEEKLFF
TRBJ1-2 | NA | NA | TRBV25-1 | TGTGCCAGCAGTGAAGGGAATGGCTACACCTTC | CASSEGNGYTF
TRBJ2-5 | TRBD1 | NA | TRBV6-5 | TGTGCCAGCAGCAAAGCAGGGGGCATACAAGAGACCCAGTACTTC | CASSKAGGIQETQYF
TRBJ1-5 | NA | NA | TRBV20-1 | TGCAGTGCTAGTGCCACGAGCAATCAGCCCCAGCATTTT | CSASATSNQPQHF
TRBJ2-4 | TRBD2 | few | TRBV12-3/TRBV12-4 | TGTGCCAGCAGTCAAGCCCCGGGGGGGATAGCCAAAAACATTCAGTACTTC | CASSQAPGGIAKNIQYF
TRBJ1-5 | NA | once | TRBV4-2 | TGTGCCAGCAGCCAAGGGACAGATAGCAATCAGCCCCAGCATTTT | CASSQGTDSNQPQHF
TRBJ2-7 | TRBD2 | many | TRBV29-1 | TGCAGCGTTGTGGGGACTAGTTACGAGCAGTACTTC | CSVVGTSYEQYF
TRBJ2-3 | NA | few | TRBV3-1 | TGTGCCAGCAGCCAAGGTATAACAACTTTTTTGAACCCAGATACGCAGTATTTT | CASSQGITTFLNPDTQYF
TRBJ2-5 | TRBD2 | NA | TRBV29-1 | TGCAGCGTCGAAGTAGCGGGAGGAGAGACCCAGTACTTC | CSVEVAGGETQYF
TRBJ1-4 | NA | NA | TRBV29-1 | TGCAGCGTTGCCGGGCGCGGTGAAAAACTGTTTTTT | CSVAGRGEKLFF
TRBJ2-7 | NA | few | TRBV10-3 | TGTGCCATCAGTGAGTCGGGACGGTTCTACGAGCAGTACTTC | CAISESGRFYEQYF
TRBJ2-7 | TRBD2 | NA | TRBV6-2/TRBV6-3 | TGTGCCAGCAGTTACGCGGGGGGGATCTACGAGCAGTACTTC | CASSYAGGIYEQYF
TRBJ2-5 | NA | few | TRBV10-3 | TGTGCCATCAGTGGTGGGCCGGGGGAGACCCAGTACTTC | CAISGGPGETQYF
TRBJ2-4 | NA | few | TRBV12-3/TRBV12-4 | TGTGCCAGCAGTTTCTCACAGTTCAAAAACATTCAGTACTTC | CASSFSQFKNIQYF
TRBJ2-3 | NA | NA | TRBV2 | TGTGCCAGCAGTCCACAGGGTTTCAGAGCAGATACGCAGTATTTT | CASSPQGFRADTQYF
TRBJ2-6 | TRBD1 | NA | TRBV10-3 | TGTGCCATCAGTGGATCGACAGGGGCTGGGGCCAACGTCCTGACTTTC | CAISGSTGAGANVLTF
TRBJ1-5 | NA | NA | TRBV7-9 | TGTGCCAGCAGCTTAGGTGACTTCGACCAGCCCCAGCATTTT | CASSLGDFDQPQHF
TRBJ2-3 | NA | NA | TRBV5-1 | TGCGCCAGCAGCTTCGGCAGCCACACGGATACGCAGTATTTT | CASSFGSHTDTQYF
TRBJ2-5 | NA | few | TRBV20-1 | TGCAGTGCTAGAGGTTCAAGGAGCGGAACGCGAACCCAGTACTTC | CSARGSRSGTRTQYF
TRBJ2-7 | NA | NA | TRBV7-8 | TGTGCCAGCAGCCTCGCCGGGACAATGGTACTCATCGAGCAGTACTTC | CASSLAGTMVLIEQYF
TRBJ2-3 | NA | few | TRBV7-2 | TGTGCCAGCAGCTGGGGCCAGAGAACAGATACGCAGTATTTT | CASSWGQRTDTQYF
TRBJ2-7 | TRBD1 | few | TRBV28 | TGTGCCAGCAGTTTGGGGGACAGGACCTACGAGCAGTACTTC | CASSLGDRTYEQYF
TRBJ2-1 | NA | NA | TRBV7-9 | TGTGCCAGCAGCTTACTGGTGGGACCAGAGCAGTTCTTC | CASSLLVGPEQFF
TRBJ2-3 | NA | many | TRBV6-4 | TGTGCCAGCAGTGACTCTATAGACACCACAGATACGCAGTATTTT | CASSDSIDTTDTQYF
TRBJ1-2 | NA | few | TRBV4-3 | TGCGCCAGCAGCCAAGCAAATAACTATGGCTACACCTTC | CASSQANNYGYTF
TRBJ2-3 | NA | NA | TRBV6-1 | TGTGCCAGCAGTCCTTTAACTGATTCCCGCACAGATACGCAGTATTTT | CASSPLTDSRTDTQYF
TRBJ2-7 | NA | few | TRBV27 | TGTGCCAGCAGTTTTACTGGCGGAGGGTACGGAGAGCAGTACTTC | CASSFTGGGYGEQYF
TRBJ2-1 | NA | NA | TRBV12-5 | TGTGCTAGTGGTAATGACATGTGGGGGCAGAACTACAATGAGCAGTTCTTC | CASGNDMWGQNYNEQFF
TRBJ2-7 | TRBD1 | NA | TRBV24-1 | TGTGCCACCAGTGAAGGGGGCACCGACGAGCAGTACTTC | CATSEGGTDEQYF
TRBJ1-4 | TRBD1 | NA | TRBV7-2 | TGTGCCAGCAGCTCCTCGGACAGGGGGCGCTTTAATGAAAAACTGTTTTTT | CASSSSDRGRFNEKLFF
TRBJ1-6 | NA | NA | TRBV7-8 | TGTGCCAGCAGCTTATCTACAGACAGGCCAAATTCACCCCTCCACTTT | CASSLSTDRPNSPLHF
TRBJ1-1 | NA | NA | TRBV29-1 | TGCAGCGTTGGCAGGGTCCAACCTGAAGCTTTCTTT | CSVGRVQPEAFF